A single T cell receptor (beta chain) is shown here with its context. Its antigen is currently unknown. ViraFEST used viral peptide pools to expand antigen-specific CD4+ T cells before sequencing. The culture ran for approximately 9 days before CD4+ T cells were isolated. Previously uninfected by SARS-CoV-2, the vaccine recipients also showed negative nucleocapsid antibodies. With roughly 10 ug/ml peptides and about 9.5 IU/ml IL-2, a few million PBMC per well were cultured. Both day 3 and day 7 saw half the medium replaced with IL-2 medium. This CDR3 region has 14 residues. Looked up from germline, CDR1 is MNHEY and CDR2 is SVGEGT. With 2 bases clipped from V and 6 bases from J, the junction kept 2 bases outside the gene matches. The data stem from a study of vaccination effects on CD4 cells after COVID-19. TCRdb's table, derived via immunoSEQ multiplex PCR, lists solely in-frame clones and lacks some. There are under 80,000 clones in the sample; around 81% occur only once, and roughly a tenth lies in the top ten.

The receptor comes from a human donor who received a COVID-19 vaccine. Specimen: CD4+ T cells from PBMCs cultured with SARS-CoV-2 spike peptides, collected before COVID-19 vaccination. The chain carries TRBV6-2 or TRBV6-3 and TRBJ1-5, with 9 nucleotides matching TRBD1. CDR3 DNA sequence: TGTGCCAGCAGTTACCCGGACAGGGGTCAGCCCCAGCATTTT. Protein sequence: CASSYPDRGQPQHF.